One and the same sample provided the 28 T cell receptor beta chains below, sequenced in a study of regulatory T cells in long-lasting Graves disease. In building TCR beta libraries, iRepertoire HTBI primers were used together with Arm-PCR of CDR3 regions. TCRdb reprocessed the multiplex PCR reads via MiXCR and lists one record per CDR3 protein. The data contain some 430,000 distinct CDR3 sequences, about 22% of them singletons. Indicated time point: persistent/refractory GD, antithyroid drugs over 5 years with positive TRAb. The authors made the TCR library using RNA they extracted from PBMCs. The specimen comprised peripheral blood mononuclear cells (PBMCs), sampled when the disease was refractory, from a patient treated with antithyroid drugs. The receptors derive from a female donor with Graves disease.

This clonotype was seen more than once but under ten times. V and J are TRBV20-1 and TRBJ1-3, with D perhaps TRBD1 (6 bases). The CDR3 runs 17 residues. The V end was cut by 0 bases, the J end by 3 bases, with 18 bases between. CDR1 is DFQATT, CDR2 SNEGSKA, per germline (reference sequence). The CDR3 DNA is TGCAGTGCTAGAGATGTCACCCAGGGGACTAGTGGAAACACCATATATTTT. Its protein product is CSARDVTQGTSGNTIYF.

Many counts were recorded for this clonotype. The chain combines TRBV7-3 with TRBJ2-7, with D maybe TRBD2 (5 bases). CDR3 length: 14 residues. V lost 2 bases to trimming and J lost 6 bases, with 14 bases between them. Looked up from germline, CDR1 is SGHTA and CDR2 is FQGTGA. For the CDR3, the DNA is TGTGCCAGCAGCTTAGCCTCCGAGGACTCCGAGCAGTACTTC. This translates into CASSLASEDSEQYF.

CDR3 DNA: TGTGCCAGCTCACCTCGAGGACAGGGGACAGGCCAGCCCCAGCATTTT. Translation: CASSPRGQGTGQPQHF. V is TRBV18 and J is TRBJ1-5, with 9 bases identical to TRBD1. CDR3 size: 16 residues. Germline V lookup: CDR1 KGHSH, CDR2 LQKENI. V gave up 3 bases and J gave up 7 bases; unmatched junction bases: 10.

This clonotype was detected many times. The gene calls are TRBV7-9 and TRBJ2-5; 10 bases are a match to TRBD1. The junction had 7 bases not matched to a gene; V was cut back by 5 bases and J by 1 base. CDR1 and CDR2 from the germline V gene are SEHNR and FQNEAQ (reference sequence). The CDR3 spans 16 residues. Here the CDR3 reads CASSPGTGETQETQYF. The CDR3, as DNA: TGTGCCAGCAGCCCCGGGACAGGGGAAACCCAAGAGACCCAGTACTTC.

There are many counts of this clonotype. V gene TRBV20-1 combines with J gene TRBJ2-7, with 14 bases that match TRBD2. V shed 5 bases, J shed 3 bases, and the junction held 3 bases outside the gene matches. Germline V gene data show CDR1 as DFQATT and CDR2 as SNEGSKA (reference sequence). CDR3 length equals 14 residues. The CDR3 is CSAWGTSGSYEQYF. CDR3 DNA sequence: TGCAGTGCTTGGGGGACTAGCGGGAGCTACGAGCAGTACTTC.

This clonotype was recorded once. The rearrangement links TRBV3-2 to TRBJ1-5. TRBV3-2 is annotated as a pseudogene. The CDR3 spans 14 residues. CDR3 sequence reads: CASRIYRPNQPQHF. Written as DNA, the CDR3 is TGTGCCAGCAGGATATACAGACCGAATCAGCCCCAGCATTTT.

This chain uses TRBV25-1 with TRBJ2-2, with D unresolved. V lost 2 bases to trimming and J lost 1 base, with 11 bases between them. This CDR3 is 16 amino acids long. Germline values: CDR1 MGHDK, CDR2 SYGVNS. The CDR3 DNA is TGTGCCAGCAGTGAAGATGAGCCGTTGAACACCGGGGAGCTGTTTTTT. This translates into CASSEDEPLNTGELFF.

This clonotype came up many times. The chain couples TRBV12-3 or TRBV12-4 to TRBJ2-5; D unresolved. V was trimmed by 6 bases and J by 2 bases, leaving 16 bases between them. CDR3 length equals 15 residues. The CDR3 DNA is TGTGCCAGCAGCCTCGGTCTATGGCAGCAAGAGACCCAGTACTTC. This codes for CASSLGLWQQETQYF.

This clonotype has more than one count but fewer than ten. The chain is built from TRBV27 and TRBJ2-7, with D perhaps matching TRBD2 (6 bases). The germline V gene has CDR1 MNHEY and CDR2 SMNVEV (reference sequence). V was clipped by 6 bases and J by 3 bases, with 21 bases between them. This CDR3 region has 16 residues. The CDR3 spells CASSFRGPGEGYEQYF. In DNA form, the CDR3 reads TGTGCCAGCAGCTTTAGAGGCCCGGGAGAGGGCTACGAGCAGTACTTC.

This clonotype was observed a few times. The V gene is TRBV4-3, the J gene TRBJ2-7; possibly TRBD2 for D (6 bases). Trimming removed 3 bases from V and 6 bases from J, with 18 bases in between. The CDR3 is 15 amino acids. CDR1 LGHNA and CDR2 YSLEER come from the germline V gene. The CDR3 is CASSQSSGTPGEQYF. As DNA, the CDR3 is TGCGCCAGCAGCCAGTCATCCGGGACTCCAGGCGAGCAGTACTTC.

This clonotype has more than one count but fewer than ten. The J gene is TRBJ1-1, the V gene TRBV11-2, with 9 bases aligning to TRBD1. Unmatched junction bases numbered 3, after V lost 4 bases and J lost 6 bases. In germline, CDR1 is SGHAT, CDR2 FQNNGV. This CDR3 spans 13 amino acids. The chain's CDR3 is CASSSTGGAEAFF. CDR3 in DNA: TGTGCCAGCAGCTCGACAGGGGGGGCTGAAGCTTTCTTT.

This clonotype was seen more than once but under ten times. The chain links TRBV4-1 to TRBJ1-5; TRBD1 matches at 9 bases. From germline, CDR1 is MGHRA and CDR2 YSYEKL. The CDR3 contains 16 residues. The V segment lost 1 base and the J segment 4 bases; nucleotides outside the gene matches: 5. The DNA of the CDR3 is TGCGCCAGCAGCCAAGTCCCGGGACAGGGAAATCAGCCCCAGCATTTT. Translation: CASSQVPGQGNQPQHF.

This clonotype has just a few counts. The CDR3 region has the DNA TGCGCCAGTGGGACAGGGGACGAAGAGACCCAGTACTTC. Translation gives CASGTGDEETQYF. This chain connects TRBV5-1 to TRBJ2-5; 10 bases are shared with TRBD1. The CDR3 sequence is 13 residues long. Losses at the gene ends were 8 bases for V and 3 bases for J; bases not matched to a gene: 4. Germline lookup yields CDR1 SGHRS and CDR2 YFSETQ.

This clonotype showed up just once. This CDR3 reads CASSLVGVMNTGELFF. The CDR3 DNA sequence: TGTGCCAGCAGCTTAGTAGGGGTAATGAACACCGGGGAGCTGTTTTTT. This sequence joins TRBV7-2 and TRBJ2-2; a weak D match, TRBD1 (5 bases). Looked up from germline, CDR1 is SGHTA and CDR2 is FQGNSA. CDR3 length: 16 residues. V was trimmed by 1 base and J by 1 base, leaving 10 bases between them.

The CDR3 loop is CASSLLVSPYEQYF. CDR3 DNA sequence: TGTGCCAGCAGCTTACTTGTCAGTCCCTACGAGCAGTACTTC. This chain connects TRBV7-9 to TRBJ2-7, with D unresolved. Germline loops: CDR1 SEHNR, CDR2 FQNEAQ (reference sequence). Trimming stripped 2 bases from V and 2 bases from J, with 10 bases between. The CDR3 loop spans 14 amino acids.

There are a few counts of this clonotype. V gene TRBV30 combines with J gene TRBJ2-7, with 7 bases aligning to TRBD2. CDR1 and CDR2 from the germline V gene are GTSNPN and SVGIG (reference sequence). The CDR3 contains 14 residues. The V segment lost 4 bases and the J segment 0 bases; nucleotides outside the gene matches: 6. CDR3 nucleotides: TGTGCCTGGAACACGGGACTAAGCTCCTACGAGCAGTACTTC. Residues: CAWNTGLSSYEQYF.

A few counts support this clonotype. The rearrangement uses TRBV24-1 and TRBJ1-2; TRBD1 matches 8 bases. V was pared by 3 bases and J by 5 bases, with 13 bases of the junction left unmatched. This CDR3 comprises 17 residues. The germline gives CDR1 KGHDR, CDR2 SFDVKD. The CDR3 DNA reads as TGTGCCACCAGTGATCATGTGACAGGGGCAGGGTCGTATGGCTACACCTTC. Protein sequence: CATSDHVTGAGSYGYTF.

This clonotype was detected only a few times. V gene TRBV13 combines with J gene TRBJ2-7; D is perhaps TRBD1 or TRBD2 (5 bases each). The CDR3 contains 13 residues. The V end was cut by 11 bases, the J end by 0 bases, with 14 bases between. CDR1 and CDR2 (germline): PRHDT, FYEKMQ (reference sequence). The CDR3: CASTGLPSYEQYF. In DNA, the CDR3 is TGTGCCTCTACGGGGCTGCCCTCCTACGAGCAGTACTTC. Complete variable domain (other parts from reference TRBV13 and TRBJ2-7): AAGVIQSPRHLIKEKRETATLKCYPIPRHDTVYWYQQGPGQDPQFLISFYEKMQSDKGSIPDRFSAQQFSDYHSELNMSSLELGDSALYFCASTGLPSYEQYFGPGTRLTVT.

This clonotype was found many times. The chain employs TRBV2 and TRBJ1-5; D gene unclear. V lost 1 base and J lost 4, with 5 bases in between. CDR1 is SNHLY, CDR2 FYNNEI, per germline. The CDR3 totals 13 residues. CDR3 sequence (DNA): TGTGCCAGCAGTGAAGACACTAATCAGCCCCAGCATTTT. Its translation: CASSEDTNQPQHF.

This clonotype has ten or more counts. This rearrangement joins TRBV12-3 or TRBV12-4 to TRBJ1-1; D gene uncertain. The CDR3 sequence is 13 residues long. The ends were cut back, 7 bases at V and 3 bases at J, with 12 bases in the middle. The CDR3 spells CASNFAVYTEAFF. The CDR3 DNA follows: TGTGCCAGCAACTTCGCGGTTTACACTGAAGCTTTCTTT.

This clonotype was counted ten times or more. The chain employs TRBV6-1 and TRBJ1-1; TRBD1 matches 8 bases. Germline CDR1 MNHNS, CDR2 SASEGT. Losses at the gene ends were 8 bases for V and 5 bases for J; bases not matched to a gene: 7. The CDR3 is 13 residues long. CDR3 in amino acids: CASDQGAWTEAFF. The CDR3 DNA sequence: TGTGCCAGCGACCAGGGGGCTTGGACTGAAGCTTTCTTT.

This clonotype was detected ten times or more. This chain uses TRBV15 with TRBJ1-2; no firm D call. The CDR3 has 17 amino acids. Between the trimmed V and J ends, which lost 3 bases and 2 bases, there was a span of 19 bases. In germline, CDR1 is LNHNV, CDR2 YYDKDF (reference sequence). DNA for the CDR3: TGTGCCACCAGCAGCCCGTCGGGCTCTTCCCCCAACTATGGCTACACCTTC. Protein sequence: CATSSPSGSSPNYGYTF.

The V call is TRBV7-6, the J call TRBJ1-2; the D is unclear. Germline CDR1 reads SGHVS; CDR2 reads FNYEAQ. The V and J ends lost 2 bases and 1 base respectively, with 11 bases between them. The CDR3 spans 15 residues. CDR3 residues: CASSLMAENNYGYTF. DNA for the CDR3: TGTGCCAGCAGCTTAATGGCAGAAAATAACTATGGCTACACCTTC.

This clonotype was seen more than once but under ten times. The gene calls are TRBV13 and TRBJ2-7, with a tentative D call TRBD2 (6 bases). V was clipped by 5 bases and J by 2 bases, with 16 bases between them. This CDR3 region has 15 residues. Germline CDR1 and CDR2: PRHDT and FYEKMQ (reference sequence). The CDR3 DNA follows: TGTGCCAGCAGCCCGGGGGACTCGCCTACCTACGAGCAGTACTTC. Amino acid sequence: CASSPGDSPTYEQYF.

The chain employs TRBV4-3 and TRBJ1-4; D remains unclear. The germline gives CDR1 LGHNA, CDR2 YSLEER. Deletions cut 0 bases from V and 5 bases from J, with 10 bases between. The CDR3 length is 15 residues. The CDR3, as DNA: TGCGCCAGCAGCCAAGATAGTCTGAGGAATGAAAAACTGTTTTTT. As protein: CASSQDSLRNEKLFF.

V and J are TRBV19 and TRBJ2-7; D might be TRBD1 (6 bases). V lost 8 bases to trimming and J lost 3 bases, with 17 bases between them. Per the germline V gene, CDR1 is LNHDA and CDR2 is SQIVND (reference sequence). This CDR3 region has 14 residues. This CDR3 reads CASRPRGIDYEQYF. Written as DNA, the CDR3 is TGTGCCAGTCGCCCTAGGGGGATCGACTACGAGCAGTACTTC.

A word on this clonotype: A far bigger clonotype differs at one base, so this is likely a read error. The J gene is TRBJ2-5, the V gene TRBV12-3 or TRBV12-4, with D hard to call. V lost 6 bases and J 2 bases, leaving 13 bases between the germline ends. CDR3 length equals 14 residues. This CDR3 reads CASSPRAVQETQYF. The CDR3 DNA is TGTGCCAGCAGCCCCCGGGCGGTTCAAGAGACCCAGTACTTC.

V and J are TRBV19 and TRBJ2-7; maybe TRBD1 (6 bases). Germline V gives CDR1 LNHDA, CDR2 SQIVND (reference sequence). The CDR3 has 14 amino acids. V lost 4 bases, J lost 4 bases, and 14 bases lay in between. The CDR3 DNA follows: TGTGCCAGTAGTACGTCGGGACACAAGTACGAGCAGTACTTC. It yields the protein CASSTSGHKYEQYF.